Listed below are T cell receptor beta chains from one sample, sequenced in a study of cytomegalovirus exposure and HLA in healthy donors. Clones were read by immunoSEQ multiplex PCR, and TCRdb kept only the in-frame ones, dropping some. Of around 120,000 clones in the sample, around three quarters were seen once. The sequencing sample was made of PBMCs. These receptors came from a man aged 18 to 35 in good health and CMV-seronegative. CDR3s include the opening cysteine and the closing phenylalanine or tryptophan. The D gene is left open where the match is weak. The size field is filled for only some rows; it gives once, few, many or a size class.

>-|15|-|TRBJ1-4|TRBV18
TGTGCCAGCTCACCAGCCCGGGAGATGACCGAAAAACTGTTTTTT
CASSPAREMTEKLFF
>TRBD2|15|-|TRBJ2-1|TRBV2
TGTGCCAGCAGTGAAACTAGCGGGAGAATCAATGAGCAGTTCTTC
CASSETSGRINEQFF
>TRBD2|14|-|TRBJ2-1|TRBV11-1
TGTGCCACCTCAGGCGGAACTAGCGGGAGGGGATCGTTCTTC
CATSGGTSGRGSFF
>-|13|-|TRBJ2-3|TRBV27
TGTGCCAGCAGTTTAGTTTCAGCAGATACGCAGTATTTT
CASSLVSADTQYF
>-|14|-|TRBJ1-4|TRBV7-8
TGTGCCAGCAGGTTGAGGGATACTAATGAAAAACTGTTTTTT
CASRLRDTNEKLFF
>-|17|-|TRBJ2-2|TRBV9
TGTGCCAGCAGCGGTATATTGACTTCCCGCGGAACCGGGGAGCTGTTTTTT
CASSGILTSRGTGELFF
>TRBD2|14|-|TRBJ2-1|TRBV18
TGTGCCAGCTCACAGGGACTAGCGAGAGATGAGCAGTTCTTC
CASSQGLARDEQFF
>TRBD2|12|-|TRBJ2-7|TRBV27
TGTGCCACCGCGGGGGGGGTAGACGAGCAGTACTTC
CATAGGVDEQYF
>-|15|-|TRBJ2-5|TRBV6-5
TGTGCCAGCAGTTACGACCCAGGCAGGCAAGAGACCCAGTACTTC
CASSYDPGRQETQYF
>-|15|-|TRBJ2-7|TRBV4-3
TGCGCCAGCAGCCAAGATCAGGGCAGAGCCTACGAGCAGTACTTC
CASSQDQGRAYEQYF
>-|15|-|TRBJ1-4|TRBV4-3
TGCGCCAGCAGCCAAGTTACAGGGTCAGGGGAAAAACTGTTTTTT
CASSQVTGSGEKLFF
>TRBD2|14|-|TRBJ2-7|TRBV29-1
TGCAGCTACCAGGGAACGGGAGGGCCCTACGAGCAGTACTTC
CSYQGTGGPYEQYF
>TRBD1|15|few|TRBJ1-2|TRBV19
TGTGCCAGTAGTAACTCTGGACAGGGGTTCTATGGCTACACCTTC
CASSNSGQGFYGYTF
>-|15|-|TRBJ2-6|TRBV7-9
TGTGCCAGCAGCTTAATGGCCTCTGGGGCCAACGTCCTGACTTTC
CASSLMASGANVLTF
>TRBD2|18|-|TRBJ2-1|TRBV4-2
TGTGCCAGCAGCCACGGGACTAGCACCCCCAGCTCCTACAATGAGCAGTTCTTC
CASSHGTSTPSSYNEQFF
>-|16|-|TRBJ1-2|TRBV5-4
TGTGCCAGCAGCTTGGAGTTTAGCAACCTTAGCTATGGCTACACCTTC
CASSLEFSNLSYGYTF
>-|14|-|TRBJ2-3|TRBV7-9
TGTGCCAGCAGCTTTACACAGGTTGCAGATACGCAGTATTTT
CASSFTQVADTQYF
>TRBD1|14|-|TRBJ2-3|TRBV27
TGTGCCAGCAGGGACAGGGTGGGCACAGATACGCAGTATTTT
CASRDRVGTDTQYF
>-|15|-|TRBJ1-2|TRBV6-5
TGTGCCAGCAGTTACTCGACGGGGGGGCTATATGGCTACACCTTC
CASSYSTGGLYGYTF
>TRBD1|13|-|TRBJ1-5|TRBV28
TGTGCCAGCACTGGGGACAGGGATCAGCCCCAGCATTTT
CASTGDRDQPQHF
>-|14|few|TRBJ1-5|TRBV5-1
TGCGCCAGCAGCTTGACAGGGAGCAATCAGCCCCAGCATTTT
CASSLTGSNQPQHF
>TRBD1|15|-|TRBJ2-7|TRBV9
TGTGCCAGCAGCGCCTCCGGGACAGGGTACAACGAGCAGTACTTC
CASSASGTGYNEQYF
>TRBD1|15|-|TRBJ2-1|TRBV27
TGTGCCAGCAGTTCCCCGGACAGGGGATACAATGAGCAGTTCTTC
CASSSPDRGYNEQFF
>-|14|once|TRBJ1-2|TRBV6-6
TGTGCCAGCAGTTACTCTGTGGGACTCTATGGCTACACCTTC
CASSYSVGLYGYTF
>-|16|-|TRBJ2-6|TRBV4-3
TGCGCCAGCAGCCCAAGTCGGTCCTCTGGGGCCAACGTCCTGACTTTC
CASSPSRSSGANVLTF
>-|13|-|TRBJ2-7|TRBV18
TGTGCCAGCTCACCACCTAGCGCATACGAGCAGTACTTC
CASSPPSAYEQYF
>TRBD1|16|-|TRBJ1-5|TRBV10-2
TGCGCCAGCAGTGAGTTTCCGGGACAGGGCCCCCCGCCCCAGCATTTT
CASSEFPGQGPPPQHF
>-|15|-|TRBJ1-5|TRBV4-1
TGCGCCAGCAGCCTTATGGACACCCCCAATCAGCCCCAGCATTTT
CASSLMDTPNQPQHF
>TRBD1|16|once|TRBJ2-1|TRBV13
TGTGCCAGCAGCTTAGCTCCCCAGGGGGCGTACAATGAGCAGTTCTTC
CASSLAPQGAYNEQFF
>-|16|-|TRBJ1-1|TRBV27
TGTGCCAGCAGTTTATCATCAGGGACTATGAACACTGAAGCTTTCTTT
CASSLSSGTMNTEAFF
>TRBD1|15|-|TRBJ2-5|TRBV28
TGTGCCAGCATTACGGGACAGGGGATACAAGAGACCCAGTACTTC
CASITGQGIQETQYF
>-|14|-|TRBJ2-7|TRBV7-9
TGTGCCATCAGAAGAGAGTCTAAGTCCGACGAGCAGTACTTC
CAIRRESKSDEQYF
>TRBD1|13|few|TRBJ2-7|TRBV30
TGTGCCTGGAGTGGGGACAGGGTGTACGAGCAGTACTTC
CAWSGDRVYEQYF
>-|16|-|TRBJ2-2|TRBV15
TGTGCCACCAGCAGAGATTTTGATAGGGGGACCGGGGAGCTGTTTTTT
CATSRDFDRGTGELFF
>TRBD2|12|-|TRBJ2-7|TRBV27
TGTGCCAGCAAGAGCGGGGGCGGCGAGCAGTACTTC
CASKSGGGEQYF
>TRBD2|14|few|TRBJ2-1|TRBV7-9
TGTGCCAGCAGCTTAGGCGGGAGTAACAATGAGCAGTTCTTC
CASSLGGSNNEQFF
>TRBD1|15|-|TRBJ1-1|TRBV28
TGTGCCAGCGAGGGTACACTGTACAGGGGCGGAGAAGCTTTCTTT
CASEGTLYRGGEAFF
>TRBD2|15|-|TRBJ2-7|TRBV7-9
TGTGCCAGCAGCCCCTTTTTAGCGGGAGTAGTAGAGCAGTACTTC
CASSPFLAGVVEQYF
>TRBD1|15|once|TRBJ2-7|TRBV19
TGTGCCAGTAGTGCAAGGACAGGGGTTCCCTACGAGCAGTACTTC
CASSARTGVPYEQYF
>TRBD1|14|-|TRBJ2-1|TRBV15
TGTGCCACCAGCAGCCGGACAGGGTACAATGAGCAGTTCTTC
CATSSRTGYNEQFF
>-|16|-|TRBJ1-2|TRBV9
TGTGCCAGCAGCGTAGTCTCGGGTACCGCTAACTATGGCTACCCCTTC
CASSVVSGTANYGYPF
>-|13|-|TRBJ1-3|TRBV30
TGTGCCTGGGCGTTAAGCTCTGGAAACACCATATATTTT
CAWALSSGNTIYF
>TRBD2|15|-|TRBJ2-3|TRBV9
TGTGCCAGCAGCCCAAGACTAGCGGGACGCGGTACGCAGTATTTT
CASSPRLAGRGTQYF
>-|13|-|TRBJ2-7|TRBV7-3
TGTGCCAGCAGCCAGGGAATCTCCTCCGAGCAGTACTTC
CASSQGISSEQYF
>TRBD2|19|few|TRBJ2-3|TRBV5-5
TGTGCCAGCAGCTTGGCCCGGGGACTAGCGGGAGGAAGCACAGATACGCAGTATTTT
CASSLARGLAGGSTDTQYF
>-|16|-|TRBJ2-1|TRBV7-3
TGTGCCAGCAGCCCCCAGGGGCTAGCGGCCTACAATGAGCAGTTCTTC
CASSPQGLAAYNEQFF
>-|10|-|TRBJ2-5|TRBV20-1
TGCAGTGCTAGACAGGAGACCCAGTACTTC
CSARQETQYF
>TRBD2|15|-|TRBJ2-1|TRBV28
TGTGCCAGCGCCCCTGGCGGGAGGGCCTACAATGAGCAGTTCTTC
CASAPGGRAYNEQFF
>-|17|-|TRBJ2-3|TRBV9
TGTGCCAGCAGCGTAGTGGGGGCTACCATTCCTACAGATACGCAGTATTTT
CASSVVGATIPTDTQYF
>-|13|-|TRBJ1-1|TRBV6-5
TGTGCCAGCAGACAGGGATCAAAGAACCAGGCTTTCTTT
CASRQGSKNQAFF
>-|17|-|TRBJ1-1|TRBV9
TGTGCCAGCAGCGTGGGGATCCAGGGGACGAAGAACACTGAAGCTTTCTTT
CASSVGIQGTKNTEAFF
>TRBD2|16|once|TRBJ2-2|TRBV7-3
TGTGCCAGCAGCCCGAGACTAGCGGGAGGCCCCGGGGAGCTGTTTTTT
CASSPRLAGGPGELFF
>-|15|-|TRBJ2-1|TRBV30
TGTGCCTGGAGTGCACGAATTTCCGGGGGCAATGAGCAGTTCTTC
CAWSARISGGNEQFF
>-|15|-|TRBJ2-5|TRBV7-7
TGTGCCAGCAGCTCCAGGGGAGGGGTCCAAGAGACCCAGTACTTC
CASSSRGGVQETQYF
>-|12|-|TRBJ1-3|TRBV5-6
TGTGCCAGCAGCGCCCAGGGAAACACCATATATTTT
CASSAQGNTIYF
>TRBD2|19|-|TRBJ2-1|TRBV7-2
TGTGCCAGCAGCTTACGGACTAGCGGGTTGGGAGCCTTCTACAATGAGCAGTTCTTC
CASSLRTSGLGAFYNEQFF
>-|17|-|TRBJ1-5|TRBV5-1
TGCGCCAGCAGCACGGGACACCAGAGGTATAGCAATCAGCCCCAGCATTTT
CASSTGHQRYSNQPQHF